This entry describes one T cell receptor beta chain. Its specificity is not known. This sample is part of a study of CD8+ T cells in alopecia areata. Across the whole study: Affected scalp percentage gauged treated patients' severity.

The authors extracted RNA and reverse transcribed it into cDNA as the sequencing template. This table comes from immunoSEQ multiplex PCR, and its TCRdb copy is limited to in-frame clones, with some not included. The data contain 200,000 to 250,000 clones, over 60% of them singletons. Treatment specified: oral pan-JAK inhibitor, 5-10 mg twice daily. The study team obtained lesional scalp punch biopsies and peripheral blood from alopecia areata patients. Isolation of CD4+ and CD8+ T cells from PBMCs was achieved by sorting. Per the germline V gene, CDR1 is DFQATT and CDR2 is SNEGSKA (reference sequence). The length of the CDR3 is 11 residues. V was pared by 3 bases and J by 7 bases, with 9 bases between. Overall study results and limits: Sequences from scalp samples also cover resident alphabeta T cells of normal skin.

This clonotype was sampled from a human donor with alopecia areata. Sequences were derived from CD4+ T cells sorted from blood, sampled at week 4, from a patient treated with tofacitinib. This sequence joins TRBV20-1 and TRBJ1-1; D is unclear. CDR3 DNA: TGCAGTGCTAGTTCCCGGGGTGAAGCTTTCTTT. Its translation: CSASSRGEAFF.